A single T cell receptor (beta chain) is shown here with its context. As yet, its antigen is unknown. The CDR3 has 15 residues. CDR1 and CDR2 (germline): SGHRS, YFSETQ. V shed 1 base and J 6 bases; nucleotides not matched to a gene: 2. The data stem from a study of T-cell memory formation after mild COVID-19. About the study: Largely, the TCR clusters proved donor specific. Overall study findings and caveats: CD4+ bias marked clones expanding day 15 to 37, unlike balanced contracting clones. Memory from before infection featured some responding clones, which suggests cross-reactive memory joined.

Constant-segment primers were used for 5'RACE, and the resulting TCR alpha and TCR beta cDNA libraries carried sample barcodes and UMIs. MiXCR, run by TCRdb on the 5' RACE reads, gives a single entry per CDR3 protein. The table includes under 250,000 distinct CDR3 sequences, more than 25% detected once. Source material: PBMCs or a T cell subset sorted from them (not recorded which). The rearrangement joins TRBV5-1 to TRBJ2-1, with 12 bases that match TRBD2. The clonotype originates from an adult woman who had mild COVID-19 (a few samples of this study predate the infection). Cell type and time point are not known. The CDR3 region has the DNA TGCGCCAGCAGCTTGATGACTAGCGGGAGCAATGAGCAGTTCTTC. Its translation: CASSLMTSGSNEQFF.